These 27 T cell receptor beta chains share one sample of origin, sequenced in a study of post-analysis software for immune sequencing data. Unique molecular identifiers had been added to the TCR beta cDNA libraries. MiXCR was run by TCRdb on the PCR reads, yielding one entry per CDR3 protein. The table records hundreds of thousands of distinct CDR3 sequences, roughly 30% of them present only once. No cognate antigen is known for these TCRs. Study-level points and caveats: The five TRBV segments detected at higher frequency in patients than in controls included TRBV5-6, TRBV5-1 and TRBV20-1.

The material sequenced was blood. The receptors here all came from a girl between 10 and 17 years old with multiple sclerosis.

CDR3 DNA sequence: TGCGCCAGCAGCCAAGATGGCTACAGGGGGAGGTCAGATACGCAGTATTTT. It yields the protein CASSQDGYRGRSDTQYF. This chain joins TRBV4-3 and TRBJ2-3; 8 positions agree with TRBD1. Trimming took 0 bases from V and 4 from J; bases not matched to a gene: 9. Germline-derived CDR1 and CDR2 are LGHNA and YSLEER. This CDR3 contains 17 residues.

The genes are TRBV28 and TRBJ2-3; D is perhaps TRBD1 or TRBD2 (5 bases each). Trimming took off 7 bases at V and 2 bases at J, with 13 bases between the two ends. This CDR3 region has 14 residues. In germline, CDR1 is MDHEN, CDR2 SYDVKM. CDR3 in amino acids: CASILRGDTDTQYF. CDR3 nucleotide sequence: TGTGCCAGCATTTTGAGGGGAGACACAGATACGCAGTATTTT.

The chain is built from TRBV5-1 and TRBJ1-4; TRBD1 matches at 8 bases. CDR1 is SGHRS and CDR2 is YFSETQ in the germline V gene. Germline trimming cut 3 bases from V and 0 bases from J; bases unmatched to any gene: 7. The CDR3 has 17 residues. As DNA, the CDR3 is TGCGCCAGCAGCTCAATAGGACAGGGCGCAACTAATGAAAAACTGTTTTTT. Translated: CASSSIGQGATNEKLFF.

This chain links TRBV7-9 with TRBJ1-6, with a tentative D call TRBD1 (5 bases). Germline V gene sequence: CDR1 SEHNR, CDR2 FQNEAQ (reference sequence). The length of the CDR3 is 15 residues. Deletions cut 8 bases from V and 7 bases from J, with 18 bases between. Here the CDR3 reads CASALSGGYNSPLHF. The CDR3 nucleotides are TGTGCCAGCGCCCTAAGCGGGGGATACAATTCACCCCTCCACTTT.

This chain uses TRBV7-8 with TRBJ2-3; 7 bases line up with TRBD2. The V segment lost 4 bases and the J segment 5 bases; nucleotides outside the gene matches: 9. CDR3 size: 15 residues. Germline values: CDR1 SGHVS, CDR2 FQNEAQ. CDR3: CASSSLAGVEDTQYF. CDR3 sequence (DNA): TGTGCCAGCAGCTCTCTCGCGGGGGTCGAAGATACGCAGTATTTT.

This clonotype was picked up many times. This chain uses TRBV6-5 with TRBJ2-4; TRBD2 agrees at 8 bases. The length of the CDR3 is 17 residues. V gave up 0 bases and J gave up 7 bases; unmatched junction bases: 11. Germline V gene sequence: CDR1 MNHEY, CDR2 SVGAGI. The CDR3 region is CASSYSIGTGGLNIQYF. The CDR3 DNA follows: TGTGCCAGCAGTTACTCGATCGGGACGGGGGGGCTCAACATTCAGTACTTC.

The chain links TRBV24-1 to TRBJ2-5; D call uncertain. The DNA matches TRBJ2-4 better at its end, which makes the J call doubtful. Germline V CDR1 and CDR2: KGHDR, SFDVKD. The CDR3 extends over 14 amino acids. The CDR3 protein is CATSDPFDTNIQYF. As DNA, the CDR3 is TGTGCCACCAGTGATCCCTTCGACACTAACATTCAGTACTTC.

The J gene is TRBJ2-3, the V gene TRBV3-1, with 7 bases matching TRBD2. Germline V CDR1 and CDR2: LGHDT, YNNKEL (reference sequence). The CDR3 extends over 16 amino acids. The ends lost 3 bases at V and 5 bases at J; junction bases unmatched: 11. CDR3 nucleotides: TGTGCCAGCAGCCATACCCAGCGGGGTTTTAGAGATACGCAGTATTTT. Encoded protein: CASSHTQRGFRDTQYF.

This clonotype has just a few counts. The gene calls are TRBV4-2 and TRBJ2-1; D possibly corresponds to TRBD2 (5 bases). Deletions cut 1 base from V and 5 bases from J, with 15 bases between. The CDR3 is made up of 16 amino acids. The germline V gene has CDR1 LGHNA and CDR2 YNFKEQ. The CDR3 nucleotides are TGTGCCAGCAGCCAAGGGGCCGGGATGTCCCACAATGAGCAGTTCTTC. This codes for CASSQGAGMSHNEQFF.

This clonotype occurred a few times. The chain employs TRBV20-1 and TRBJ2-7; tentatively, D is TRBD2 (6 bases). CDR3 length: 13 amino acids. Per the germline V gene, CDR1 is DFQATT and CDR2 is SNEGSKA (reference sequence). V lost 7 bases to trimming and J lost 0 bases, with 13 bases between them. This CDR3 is CSGYRDSSYEQYF. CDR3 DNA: TGCAGTGGGTACCGGGACTCCTCCTACGAGCAGTACTTC.

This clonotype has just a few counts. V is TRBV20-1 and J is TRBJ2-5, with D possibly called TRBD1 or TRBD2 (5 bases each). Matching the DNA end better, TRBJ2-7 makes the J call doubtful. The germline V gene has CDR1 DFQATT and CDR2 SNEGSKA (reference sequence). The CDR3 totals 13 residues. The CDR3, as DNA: TGCAGTGCCCTAGCCTTACGGGGCATCGAGCAGTACTTC. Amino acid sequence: CSALALRGIEQYF.

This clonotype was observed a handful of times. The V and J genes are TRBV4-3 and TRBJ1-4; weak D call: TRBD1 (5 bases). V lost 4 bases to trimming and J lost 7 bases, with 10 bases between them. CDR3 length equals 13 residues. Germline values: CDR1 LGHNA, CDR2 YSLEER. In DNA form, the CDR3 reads TGCGCCAGCAGCCGAGTCCAGGGTGAAAAACTGTTTTTT. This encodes CASSRVQGEKLFF.

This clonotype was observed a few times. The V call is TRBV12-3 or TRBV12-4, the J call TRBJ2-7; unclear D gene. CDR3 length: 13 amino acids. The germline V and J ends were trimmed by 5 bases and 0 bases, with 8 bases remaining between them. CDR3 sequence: CASSRSLSYEQYF. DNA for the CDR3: TGTGCCAGCAGTCGTAGCCTCTCCTACGAGCAGTACTTC.

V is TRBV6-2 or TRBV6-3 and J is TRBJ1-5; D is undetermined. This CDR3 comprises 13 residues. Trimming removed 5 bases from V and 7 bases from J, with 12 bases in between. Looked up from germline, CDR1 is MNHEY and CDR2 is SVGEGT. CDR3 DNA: TGTGCCAGCAGTCCCCTGGGAACACAGCCCCAGCATTTT. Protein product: CASSPLGTQPQHF.

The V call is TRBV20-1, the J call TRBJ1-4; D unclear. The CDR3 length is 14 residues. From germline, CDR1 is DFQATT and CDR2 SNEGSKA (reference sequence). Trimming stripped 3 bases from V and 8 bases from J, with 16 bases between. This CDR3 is CSASRRIVQEKLFF. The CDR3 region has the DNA TGCAGTGCTAGTAGACGGATCGTGCAGGAAAAACTGTTTTTT.

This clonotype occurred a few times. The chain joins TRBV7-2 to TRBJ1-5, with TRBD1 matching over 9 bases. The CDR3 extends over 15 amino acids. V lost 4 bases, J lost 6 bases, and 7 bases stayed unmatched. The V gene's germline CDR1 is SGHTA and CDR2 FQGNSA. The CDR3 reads CASSSTGGAAQPQHF. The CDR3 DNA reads TGTGCCAGCAGCTCTACAGGGGGCGCGGCTCAGCCCCAGCATTTT.

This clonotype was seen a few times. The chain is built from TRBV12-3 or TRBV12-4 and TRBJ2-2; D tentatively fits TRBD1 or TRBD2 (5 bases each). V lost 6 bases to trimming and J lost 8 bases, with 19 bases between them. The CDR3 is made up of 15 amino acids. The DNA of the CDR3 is TGTGCCAGCAGCCAAGGGGCAGTGGAGGCAGGGGAGCTGTTTTTT. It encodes CASSQGAVEAGELFF.

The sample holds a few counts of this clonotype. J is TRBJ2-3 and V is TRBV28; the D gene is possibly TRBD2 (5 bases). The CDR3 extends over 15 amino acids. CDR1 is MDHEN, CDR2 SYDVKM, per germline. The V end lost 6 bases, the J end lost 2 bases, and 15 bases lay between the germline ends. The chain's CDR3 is CASSTRVQPTDTQYF. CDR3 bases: TGTGCCAGCAGCACTAGAGTCCAACCCACAGATACGCAGTATTTT.

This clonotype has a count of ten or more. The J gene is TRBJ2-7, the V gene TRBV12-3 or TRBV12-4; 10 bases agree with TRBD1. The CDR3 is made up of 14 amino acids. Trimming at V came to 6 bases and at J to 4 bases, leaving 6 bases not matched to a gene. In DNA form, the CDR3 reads TGTGCCAGCAGATGGGGGGACAGGGGATACGAGCAGTACTTC. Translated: CASRWGDRGYEQYF.

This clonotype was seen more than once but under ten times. The CDR3 DNA sequence: TGCAGTGCTAGAACACTAGCGGGGGCCAGGAATGAGCAGTTCTTC. As protein: CSARTLAGARNEQFF. The V gene is TRBV20-1, the J gene TRBJ2-1; 11 bases are shared with TRBD2. This CDR3 is built from 15 residues. V dropped 2 bases and J dropped 7; count of bases not matched to a gene: 7. Germline V gene sequence: CDR1 DFQATT, CDR2 SNEGSKA (reference sequence).

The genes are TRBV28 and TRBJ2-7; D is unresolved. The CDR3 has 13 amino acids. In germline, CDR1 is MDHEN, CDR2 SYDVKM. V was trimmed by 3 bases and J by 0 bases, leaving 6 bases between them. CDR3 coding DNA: TGTGCCAGCAGTTTTCACGGCTCCTACGAGCAGTACTTC. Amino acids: CASSFHGSYEQYF.

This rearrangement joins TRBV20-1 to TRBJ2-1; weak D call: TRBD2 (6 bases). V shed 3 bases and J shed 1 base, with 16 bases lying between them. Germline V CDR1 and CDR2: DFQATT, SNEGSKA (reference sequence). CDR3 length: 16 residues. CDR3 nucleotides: TGCAGTGCTAGCTTTTCGGGACTTCTTTCCTACAATGAGCAGTTCTTC. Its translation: CSASFSGLLSYNEQFF.

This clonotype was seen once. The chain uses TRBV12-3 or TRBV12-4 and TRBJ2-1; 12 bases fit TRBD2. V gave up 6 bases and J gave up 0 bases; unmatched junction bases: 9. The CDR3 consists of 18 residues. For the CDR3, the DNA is TGTGCCAGCAGCCGACTAGCGGGGGCGCAAAGCTCCTACAATGAGCAGTTCTTC. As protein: CASSRLAGAQSSYNEQFF.

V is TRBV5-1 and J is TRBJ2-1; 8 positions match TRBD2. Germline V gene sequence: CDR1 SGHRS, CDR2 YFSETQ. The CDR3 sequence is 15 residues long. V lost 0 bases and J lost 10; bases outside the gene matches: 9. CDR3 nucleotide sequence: TGCGCCAGCAGCTTGGCTCAGCGGGGGTCAAGAGAGCAGTTCTTC. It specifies CASSLAQRGSREQFF. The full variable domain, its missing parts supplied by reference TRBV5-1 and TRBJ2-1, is KAGVTQTPRYLIKTRGQQVTLSCSPISGHRSVSWYQQTPGQGLQFLFEYFSETQRNKGNFPGRFSGRQFSNSRSEMNVSTLELGDSALYLCASSLAQRGSREQFFGPGTRLTVL.

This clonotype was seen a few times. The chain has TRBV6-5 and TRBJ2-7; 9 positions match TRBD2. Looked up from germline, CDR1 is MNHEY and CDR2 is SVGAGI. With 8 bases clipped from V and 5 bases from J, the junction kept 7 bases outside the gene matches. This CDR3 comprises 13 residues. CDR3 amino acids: CASRQAGGHEQYF. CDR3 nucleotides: TGTGCCAGCCGGCAAGCGGGAGGCCACGAGCAGTACTTC.

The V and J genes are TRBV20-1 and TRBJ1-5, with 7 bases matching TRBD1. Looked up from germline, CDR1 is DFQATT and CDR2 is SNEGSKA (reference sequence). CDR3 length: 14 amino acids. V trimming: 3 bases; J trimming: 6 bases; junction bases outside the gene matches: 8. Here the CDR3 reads CSARTVQGRQPQHF. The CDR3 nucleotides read TGCAGTGCTAGGACGGTACAGGGGCGTCAGCCCCAGCATTTT.

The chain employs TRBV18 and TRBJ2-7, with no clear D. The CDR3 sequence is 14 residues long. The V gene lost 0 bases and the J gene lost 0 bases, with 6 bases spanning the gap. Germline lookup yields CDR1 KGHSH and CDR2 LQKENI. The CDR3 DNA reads TGTGCCAGCTCACCACCAGAGAGCTCCTACGAGCAGTACTTC. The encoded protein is CASSPPESSYEQYF. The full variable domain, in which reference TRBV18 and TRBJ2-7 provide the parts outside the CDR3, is NAGVMQNPRHLVRRRGQEARLRCSPMKGHSHVYWYRQLPEEGLKFMVYLQKENIIDESGMPKERFSAEFPKEGPSILRIQQVVRGDSAAYFCASSPPESSYEQYFGPGTRLTVT.